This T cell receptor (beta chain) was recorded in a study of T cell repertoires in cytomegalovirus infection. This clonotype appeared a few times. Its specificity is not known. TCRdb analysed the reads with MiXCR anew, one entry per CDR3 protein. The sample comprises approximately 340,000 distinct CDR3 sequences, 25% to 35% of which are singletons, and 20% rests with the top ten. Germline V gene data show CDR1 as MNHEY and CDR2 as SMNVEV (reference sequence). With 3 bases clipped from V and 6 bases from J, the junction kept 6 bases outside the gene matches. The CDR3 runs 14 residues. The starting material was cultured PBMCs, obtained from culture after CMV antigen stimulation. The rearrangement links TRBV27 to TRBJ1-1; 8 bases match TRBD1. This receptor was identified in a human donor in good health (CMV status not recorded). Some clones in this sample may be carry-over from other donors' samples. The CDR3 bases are TGTGCCAGCAGTTTCTCCGACAGGGGTGCTGAAGCTTTCTTT. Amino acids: CASSFSDRGAEAFF.